This passage covers 32 T cell receptor beta chains from one sample sequenced in a study of Ad26.COV2.S vaccination and SARS-CoV-2 variants. Described treatment: some 20 received Ad26.COV2.S at low or high dose, single or two shots; 5 received placebo; per-sample allocation not given. Sampling happened 63 days after the first vaccine or placebo injection. Sequencing was performed with immunoSEQ multiplex PCR; in TCRdb, only in-frame clones are kept and a portion is missing. Among under 500,000 clones listed, approximately 92% were seen once. The sequencing used peripheral blood, collected in a trial of Ad26.COV2.S vaccine versus placebo. These receptors were obtained from a person aged 18-65 years who received the Ad26.COV2.S COVID-19 vaccine or a placebo.

The chain recombines TRBV9 with TRBJ1-4; TRBD1 aligns across 8 bases. Germline CDR1 is SGDLS and CDR2 is YYNGEE. V trimming: 0 bases; J trimming: 8 bases; junction bases outside the gene matches: 9. The CDR3 is made up of 16 amino acids. CDR3 loop: CASSVADRTGREKLFF. The CDR3, as DNA: TGTGCCAGCAGCGTAGCGGATCGGACAGGGAGGGAAAAACTGTTTTTT.

The V call is TRBV5-4, the J call TRBJ2-7; 7 nucleotides align to TRBD1. The CDR3 length is 14 residues. The ends lost 3 bases at V and 4 bases at J; junction bases unmatched: 7. Germline V gene data show CDR1 as SGHNT and CDR2 as YYREEE (reference sequence). The CDR3 DNA follows: TGTGCCAGCAGCTCCGACAGGGTTCCATACGAGCAGTACTTC. It codes for CASSSDRVPYEQYF.

The rearrangement uses TRBV3-1 (or the pseudogene TRBV3-2) and TRBJ2-7; weak D call: TRBD2 (6 bases). The V gene lost 0 bases and the J gene lost 3 bases, with 9 bases spanning the gap. Germline CDR1 LGHDT, CDR2 YNNKEL (reference sequence). The CDR3 has 14 residues. The CDR3 region is CASSQDIGGYEQYF. The CDR3 DNA is TGTGCCAGCAGCCAAGATATCGGGGGCTACGAGCAGTACTTC.

J is TRBJ2-7 and V is TRBV6-5; 10 bases fit TRBD1. This CDR3 has 15 residues. Germline-derived CDR1 and CDR2 are MNHEY and SVGAGI. V dropped 7 bases and J dropped 3; count of bases not matched to a gene: 9. The CDR3 coding sequence is TGTGCCAGCACCCGACTGGGACAGGGGAACTACGAGCAGTACTTC. Encoded protein: CASTRLGQGNYEQYF.

V usage is TRBV13 and J usage is TRBJ2-7; 8 nucleotides match TRBD2. CDR3 size: 13 residues. V shed 7 bases, J shed 6 bases, and the junction held 8 bases outside the gene matches. Germline V gene sequence: CDR1 PRHDT, CDR2 FYEKMQ (reference sequence). The CDR3 sequence is CASNPGTRSEQYF. CDR3 nucleotide sequence: TGTGCCAGCAACCCCGGGACTAGATCCGAGCAGTACTTC.

The chain joins TRBV24-1 to TRBJ2-7, with D possibly being TRBD2 (7 bases). The CDR3 covers 14 residues. Germline lookup yields CDR1 KGHDR and CDR2 SFDVKD. V lost 10 bases to trimming and J lost 1 base, with 16 bases between them. CDR3: CATAAGAGSYEQYF. The DNA for the CDR3 is TGTGCCACTGCCGCGGGGGCGGGTTCCTACGAGCAGTACTTC.

The chain couples TRBV6-5 to TRBJ2-7; 8 positions match TRBD1. Germline CDR1 is MNHEY and CDR2 is SVGAGI. Trimming removed 0 bases from V and 4 bases from J; junction bases left unmatched: 2. The CDR3 is 14 amino acids. The CDR3 protein is CASSYSNRGYEQYF. The CDR3 region has the DNA TGTGCCAGCAGTTACTCGAACAGGGGGTACGAGCAGTACTTC.

The chain links TRBV27 to TRBJ1-1; 11 nucleotides match TRBD1. Germline-derived CDR1 and CDR2 are MNHEY and SMNVEV (reference sequence). The CDR3 spans 15 residues. With V trimmed by 5 bases and J by 4 bases, 6 bases remained unmatched. The CDR3 region is CASSPTGTGGTEAFF. The CDR3 region has the DNA TGTGCCAGCAGTCCGACCGGGACAGGGGGCACTGAAGCTTTCTTT.

The chain joins TRBV9 to TRBJ1-1; unclear D gene. V was clipped by 4 bases and J by 3 bases, with 13 bases between them. This CDR3 contains 14 residues. Germline V gene lookup returns CDR1 SGDLS and CDR2 YYNGEE. CDR3: CASSTRSRDTEAFF. The CDR3 nucleotides are TGTGCCAGCAGCACCCGGTCGAGGGACACTGAAGCTTTCTTT.

The chain uses TRBV7-9 and TRBJ2-1; TRBD2 matches at 8 bases. After removal of 10 bases from V and 7 bases from J, the junction contained 12 bases not matched to a gene. The CDR3 has 14 amino acids. Germline CDR1 and CDR2: SEHNR and FQNEAQ (reference sequence). The CDR3 spells CATLKGGGRNEQFF. CDR3 DNA sequence: TGTGCCACCCTGAAGGGCGGGGGGAGAAATGAGCAGTTCTTC.

The chain links TRBV19 to TRBJ2-7; tentative D call: TRBD1 (6 bases). Deletions cut 5 bases from V and 0 bases from J, with 14 bases between. This CDR3 comprises 15 residues. Germline V gene data show CDR1 as LNHDA and CDR2 as SQIVND (reference sequence). CDR3: CASSPRQELSYEQYF. As DNA, the CDR3 is TGTGCCAGTAGTCCCAGACAGGAACTCTCCTACGAGCAGTACTTC.

Notes on this clone: The junction differs from germline at one of its ends, possibly a read error. Other DNA sequences of this sample code for an identical CDR3. The genes are TRBV4-3 and TRBJ1-1; D gene uncertain. The CDR3 has 13 residues. Germline lookup yields CDR1 LGHNA and CDR2 YSLEER. CDR3 DNA: TGCGCCAGCAGCCAAGATACCGCGAGGGAAGCCTTCTTT. Translated, it gives CASSQDTAREAFF.

The chain has TRBV28 and TRBJ1-2; the D is unclear. V gave up 8 bases and J gave up 3 bases, with 10 bases separating them. Looked up from germline, CDR1 is MDHEN and CDR2 is SYDVKM. This CDR3 has 12 residues. The CDR3 bases are TGTGCCAGCTCAACAGCGTACTATGGCTACACCTTC. Protein: CASSTAYYGYTF.

The rearrangement links TRBV18 to TRBJ1-1; weak D call: TRBD1 (5 bases). V was shortened by 0 bases and J by 4 bases, with 9 bases between the two germline ends. Germline values: CDR1 KGHSH, CDR2 LQKENI. The CDR3 runs 14 residues. The chain's CDR3 is CASSPPPQGTEAFF. CDR3 nucleotides: TGTGCCAGCTCACCACCTCCCCAGGGCACTGAAGCTTTCTTT.

In DNA, the CDR3 is TGTGCCAGCAGCCCGGGGGTTAGCTCCTACAATGAGCAGTTCTTC. Amino acids: CASSPGVSSYNEQFF. The chain carries TRBV28 and TRBJ2-1; TRBD2 is a possible D gene (6 bases). The CDR3 sequence is 15 residues long. From germline, CDR1 is MDHEN and CDR2 SYDVKM. Trimming removed 6 bases from V and 0 bases from J, with 12 bases in between.

The chain has TRBV28 and TRBJ1-4; 7 bases map to TRBD1. V lost 3 bases, J lost 0 bases, and 4 bases stayed unmatched. CDR3 length: 16 residues. CDR1 and CDR2 from the germline V gene are MDHEN and SYDVKM. The CDR3 DNA is TGTGCCAGCAGTTTCTACGGACAGGCAACTAATGAAAAACTGTTTTTT. Translated, it gives CASSFYGQATNEKLFF.

This clone has a single count. Other DNA sequences from this sample encode an identical CDR3 as well. This chain uses TRBV15 with TRBJ2-7, with TRBD1 matching 12 bases. Looked up from germline, CDR1 is LNHNV and CDR2 is YYDKDF (reference sequence). This CDR3 region has 14 residues. With V trimmed by 3 bases and J by 4 bases, 1 base remained unmatched. The CDR3 DNA is TGTGCCACCAGCAGGGGACAGGGGGCATACGAGCAGTACTTC. Its translation: CATSRGQGAYEQYF.

V is TRBV18 and J is TRBJ2-7; 8 bases line up with TRBD1. This CDR3 spans 14 amino acids. J gave up 3 bases and V 5 bases, and 6 bases lay outside the gene matches. Germline CDR1 reads KGHSH; CDR2 reads LQKENI. CDR3 DNA sequence: TGTGCCAGCTCAGTCACAGGGGGAGACTACGAGCAGTACTTC. Translating it yields CASSVTGGDYEQYF. Full variable domain (rest looked up from reference TRBV18 and TRBJ2-7): NAGVMQNPRHLVRRRGQEARLRCSPMKGHSHVYWYRQLPEEGLKFMVYLQKENIIDESGMPKERFSAEFPKEGPSILRIQQVVRGDSAAYFCASSVTGGDYEQYFGPGTRLTVT.

V usage is TRBV4-3 and J usage is TRBJ2-5; D is undetermined. Germline CDR1 LGHNA, CDR2 YSLEER. The CDR3 has 13 residues. V shed 0 bases and J shed 5 bases, with 7 bases lying between them. CDR3 residues: CASSQDFGETQYF. The CDR3 DNA follows: TGCGCCAGCAGCCAAGATTTTGGGGAGACCCAGTACTTC.

The J gene is TRBJ2-7, the V gene TRBV20-1; D gene unclear. Trimming removed 5 bases at V and 6 bases at J, with 11 bases between. This CDR3 region has 11 residues. CDR1 and CDR2 (germline): DFQATT, SNEGSKA (reference sequence). CDR3 loop: CSALGSGEQYF. CDR3 nucleotides: TGCAGTGCTTTGGGGTCTGGCGAGCAGTACTTC.

V usage is TRBV7-2 and J usage is TRBJ2-7; TRBD1 aligns across 9 bases. The trim removed 4 bases at V and 6 bases at J, leaving 4 bases unmatched. CDR3 size: 13 residues. Germline lookup yields CDR1 SGHTA and CDR2 FQGNSA. As DNA, the CDR3 is TGTGCCAGCAGCTGGACAGGGGTCGGCGAGCAGTACTTC. Its protein is CASSWTGVGEQYF.

The chain couples TRBV4-1 to TRBJ2-5; 8 bases align to TRBD2. The germline gives CDR1 MGHRA, CDR2 YSYEKL. The CDR3 is made up of 17 amino acids. The junction had 11 bases not matched to a gene; V was cut back by 5 bases and J by 0 bases. CDR3 coding DNA: TGCGCCAGCAGCGTTGAACCGGGACTAGACAACCAAGAGACCCAGTACTTC. Translated, it gives CASSVEPGLDNQETQYF.

The chain joins TRBV7-2 to TRBJ1-6; D call uncertain. Looked up from germline, CDR1 is SGHTA and CDR2 is FQGNSA. The CDR3 consists of 16 residues. The V end was cut by 5 bases, the J end by 6 bases, with 17 bases between. The CDR3 here is CASSATGRKFNSPLHF. In nucleotides, the CDR3 is TGTGCCAGCAGCGCCACCGGGAGGAAATTTAATTCACCCCTCCACTTT.

The gene calls are TRBV7-2 and TRBJ2-7, with D maybe TRBD2 (6 bases). Germline lookup yields CDR1 SGHTA and CDR2 FQGNSA. The germline V and J ends were trimmed by 5 bases and 3 bases, with 11 bases remaining between them. The CDR3 consists of 13 residues. CDR3 nucleotide sequence: TGTGCCAGCAGCCGGGAGTCCAGCTACGAGCAGTACTTC. Translation gives CASSRESSYEQYF.

The chain carries TRBV5-1 and TRBJ2-3; D ambiguous. The CDR3 extends over 14 amino acids. The V end lost 1 base, the J end lost 4 bases, and 10 bases lay between the germline ends. The germline gives CDR1 SGHRS, CDR2 YFSETQ. As DNA, the CDR3 is TGCGCCAGCAGCTTGATGATAAACGCAGATACGCAGTATTTT. Residues: CASSLMINADTQYF.

This clone was detected a few times. The rearrangement links TRBV5-1 to TRBJ2-7; maybe TRBD2 (6 bases). CDR1 and CDR2 from the germline V gene are SGHRS and YFSETQ. V lost 4 bases and J 0 bases, leaving 14 bases between the germline ends. The CDR3 extends over 15 amino acids. The CDR3: CASSPWGGPSYEQYF. In nucleotides, the CDR3 is TGCGCCAGCAGCCCCTGGGGAGGACCCTCCTACGAGCAGTACTTC.

The DNA of the CDR3 is TGTGCCAGCAGTTTCGGGGGGGCGCCCACCGGGGAGCTGTTTTTT. Its translation is CASSFGGAPTGELFF. J is TRBJ2-2 and V is TRBV28; 8 bases align to TRBD2. Germline V gene data show CDR1 as MDHEN and CDR2 as SYDVKM. The CDR3 is made up of 15 amino acids. Trimming took 3 bases from V and 4 from J; bases not matched to a gene: 4.

This clone appeared a single time. This CDR3 reads CASSLKVIGEKLFF. The CDR3 DNA sequence: TGTGCCAGCAGCTTAAAGGTTATAGGTGAAAAACTGTTTTTT. The V gene is TRBV7-8, the J gene TRBJ1-4; D remains ambiguous. The CDR3 is 14 amino acids. V shed 2 bases and J shed 7 bases, with 11 bases lying between them. CDR1 and CDR2 (germline): SGHVS, FQNEAQ.

DNA for the CDR3: TGTGCCAGCAGCTTGGGTACAGGGGGTGGCAATGAGCAGTTCTTC. This sequence encodes CASSLGTGGGNEQFF. The chain carries TRBV5-6 and TRBJ2-1, with 8 bases fitting TRBD1. Germline V gives CDR1 SGHDT, CDR2 YYEEEE. The CDR3 contains 15 residues. V trimming: 0 bases; J trimming: 6 bases; junction bases outside the gene matches: 5.

This chain uses TRBV27 with TRBJ2-7; D possibly corresponds to TRBD1 (6 bases). Per the germline V gene, CDR1 is MNHEY and CDR2 is SMNVEV (reference sequence). V lost 1 base to trimming and J lost 4 bases, with 11 bases between them. This CDR3 region has 14 residues. As DNA, the CDR3 is TGTGCCAGCAGTTTATACAGGGATGGTTACGAGCAGTACTTC. Its protein is CASSLYRDGYEQYF.

V usage is TRBV3-1 (or the pseudogene TRBV3-2) and J usage is TRBJ2-3, with D perhaps given as TRBD1 or TRBD2 (5 bases each). The CDR3 extends over 16 amino acids. Trimming removed 4 bases at V and 0 bases at J, with 14 bases between. The germline CDR1 and CDR2 sequences are LGHDT and YNNKEL (reference sequence). CDR3 amino acids: CASSRSTGRSTDTQYF. CDR3 nucleotides: TGTGCCAGCAGCCGCTCTACGGGACGGAGCACAGATACGCAGTATTTT.

The chain combines TRBV5-4 with TRBJ2-1; D is possibly TRBD2 (6 bases). Germline values: CDR1 SGHNT, CDR2 YYREEE (reference sequence). The CDR3 spans 16 residues. The ends were cut back, 1 base at V and 5 bases at J, with 16 bases in the middle. CDR3 in amino acids: CASSLNRRGRNNEQFF. The CDR3 nucleotides are TGTGCCAGCAGCTTGAACAGACGGGGGAGAAACAATGAGCAGTTCTTC.